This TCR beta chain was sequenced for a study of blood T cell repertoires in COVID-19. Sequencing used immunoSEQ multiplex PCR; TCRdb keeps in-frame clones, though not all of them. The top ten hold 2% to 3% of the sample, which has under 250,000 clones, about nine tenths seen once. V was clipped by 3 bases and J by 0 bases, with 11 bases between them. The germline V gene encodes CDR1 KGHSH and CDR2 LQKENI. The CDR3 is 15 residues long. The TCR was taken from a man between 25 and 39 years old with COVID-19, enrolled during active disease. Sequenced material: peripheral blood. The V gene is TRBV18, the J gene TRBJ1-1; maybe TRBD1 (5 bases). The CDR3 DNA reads TGTGCCAGCTCACCGAGCGGGGGACTGAACACTGAAGCTTTCTTT. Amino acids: CASSPSGGLNTEAFF.